Each of the 3 T cell receptor beta chains below was sequenced from the same sample in a study of CD8+ T cells in alopecia areata. The treatment was: oral pan-JAK inhibitor, 5-10 mg twice daily. Investigators isolated RNA and reverse transcribed it into cDNA to act as the sequencing template. Repertoires were generated with immunoSEQ multiplex PCR, while TCRdb's copy carries only in-frame clones and drops some. Seen here are over 150,000 clones, 50% to 65% observed once, and the top ten hold 10% to 14%. The sample in question was CD8+ T cells sorted from blood, obtained at week 24, from a patient treated with tofacitinib. These receptors originate from a human donor with alopecia areata.

The sample holds a few counts of this clone. V and J are TRBV4-3 and TRBJ2-2, with no clear D. This CDR3 is 14 amino acids long. Deletions cut 5 bases from V and 0 bases from J, with 7 bases between. CDR1 is LGHNA and CDR2 is YSLEER in the germline V gene. The chain's CDR3 is CASSNSPNTGELFF. The CDR3 DNA reads as TGCGCCAGCAGCAACAGCCCGAACACCGGGGAGCTGTTTTTT.

The rearrangement links TRBV5-6 to TRBJ2-2; D gene ambiguous. In germline, CDR1 is SGHDT, CDR2 YYEEEE. Trimming stripped 7 bases from V and 4 bases from J, with 8 bases between. The CDR3 has 12 amino acids. The CDR3 region has the DNA TGTGCCAGCGAAACTGCCACCGGGGAGCTGTTTTTT. It yields the protein CASETATGELFF. The full variable domain, with the rest looked up from reference TRBV5-6 and TRBJ2-2, is DAGVTQSPTHLIKTRGQQVTLRCSPKSGHDTVSWYQQALGQGPQFIFQYYEEEERQRGNFPDRFSGHQFPNYSSELNVNALLLGDSALYLCASETATGELFFGEGSRLTVL.

V usage is TRBV2 and J usage is TRBJ2-1; D might be TRBD1 (6 bases). Trimming removed 10 bases from V and 3 bases from J, with 16 bases in between. The CDR3 extends over 14 amino acids. Germline-derived CDR1 and CDR2 are SNHLY and FYNNEI. CDR3 in amino acids: CATTRGPDYNEQFF. CDR3 DNA: TGTGCCACAACCAGGGGCCCCGACTACAATGAGCAGTTCTTC.